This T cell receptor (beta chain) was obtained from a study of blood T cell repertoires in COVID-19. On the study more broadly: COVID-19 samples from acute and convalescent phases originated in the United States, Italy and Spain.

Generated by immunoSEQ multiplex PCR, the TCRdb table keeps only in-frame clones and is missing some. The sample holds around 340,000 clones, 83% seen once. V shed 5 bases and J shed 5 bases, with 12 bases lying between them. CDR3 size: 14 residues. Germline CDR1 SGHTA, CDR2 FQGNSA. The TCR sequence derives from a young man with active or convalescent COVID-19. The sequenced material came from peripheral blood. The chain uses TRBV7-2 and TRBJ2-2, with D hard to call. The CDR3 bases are TGTGCCAGCAGCCCCCGTCTTCGGACCGGGGAGCTGTTTTTT. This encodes CASSPRLRTGELFF.